Shown below are 21 T cell receptor beta chains from a single sample sequenced in a study of CD8+CD57+ T cells in acquired aplastic anemia (dated by TCRdb to 2016 to 2019). The patients picked for sequencing were ones in whom flow cytometry had shown an expansion of CD8+CD57+ cells. The sequencer listed for this sample is Illumina HiSeq 2000. Genomic DNA served as template for TCR beta VDJ combination and CDR3 sequence profiling. TCRdb redid the processing of the public reads, applying fastp at Q25 and MiXCR, and retained in-frame beta chains. Rows are unified per CDR3 protein, each entry keeping the most common DNA and genes. In this sample the table shows 450,000 to 600,000 distinct CDR3 sequences, about a third of which occur a single time. The ten largest clones represent less than 0.85% of the sample. Sequences were obtained from sorted CD4+, CD8+, or CD8+CD57+ T cells (not recorded which) from PBMCs. These receptors originate from a human donor with aplastic anemia.

This clonotype has a single count. A much larger clone is a single base away; this may be a read error. This chain connects TRBV5-1 to TRBJ2-7, with 8 bases fitting TRBD2. Germline-derived CDR1 and CDR2 are SGHRS and YFSETQ. The CDR3 is 15 amino acids. CDR3 in amino acids: CTSSLDQLAAYEQYF. The CDR3 nucleotides are TGCACCAGCAGCTTGGATCAACTAGCGGCCTACGAGCAGTACTTC.

Only a few counts were recorded for this clonotype. The rearrangement links TRBV4-2 to TRBJ1-5; weak D call: TRBD1 (5 bases). CDR1 is LGHNA, CDR2 YNFKEQ, per germline. V shed 0 bases and J shed 9 bases, with 15 bases lying between them. This CDR3 is built from 15 residues. The CDR3 DNA reads TGTGCCAGCAGCCAAGAGGCGGGGCGAGGAGGGCCCCAGCATTTT. As protein: CASSQEAGRGGPQHF.

This clonotype was recorded only once. A single base separates this from a much larger clone, so it may be a read error. The J gene is TRBJ2-3, the V gene TRBV19; 11 positions match TRBD2. Germline V gene data show CDR1 as LNHDA and CDR2 as SQIVND (reference sequence). The CDR3 loop spans 15 amino acids. Written as DNA, the CDR3 is TGTGCCGGTAGTATCCCTAGCGGGAGGACAGATACGCAGTATTTT. Its translation is CAGSIPSGRTDTQYF.

This clonotype has more than one count but fewer than ten. The V and J genes are TRBV12-3 or TRBV12-4 and TRBJ2-1; D is ambiguous. Trimming shortened V by 7 bases and J by 6 bases, and 7 bases separated the two germline ends. The CDR3 has 11 amino acids. The CDR3 DNA reads TGTGCCAGCACCGTGAGCAATGAGCAGTTCTTC. Translating it yields CASTVSNEQFF.

The sample holds many counts of this clonotype. The gene calls are TRBV2 and TRBJ1-4; D not certain. This CDR3 has 14 amino acids. The V gene lost 0 bases and the J gene lost 7 bases, with 9 bases spanning the gap. CDR1 is SNHLY, CDR2 FYNNEI, per germline. CDR3 DNA sequence: TGTGCCAGCAGTGAAGCCGAGAGCGGTGAAAAACTGTTTTTT. Its translation: CASSEAESGEKLFF. Full variable domain (rest looked up from reference TRBV2 and TRBJ1-4): EPEVTQTPSHQVTQMGQEVILRCVPISNHLYFYWYRQILGQKVEFLVSFYNNEISEKSEIFDDQFSVERPDGSNFTLKIRSTKLEDSAMYFCASSEAESGEKLFFGSGTQLSVL.

In its sample, this clonotype was seen a few times. This chain uses TRBV5-1 with TRBJ2-1, with D unclear. Germline values: CDR1 SGHRS, CDR2 YFSETQ. V lost 8 bases and J 5 bases, leaving 17 bases between the germline ends. The CDR3 contains 14 residues. CDR3 coding DNA: TGCGCCAGTAGGATAGGTTTCACTGACAATGAGCAGTTCTTC. Translating gives CASRIGFTDNEQFF.

This clonotype was recorded many times. This rearrangement joins TRBV9 to TRBJ1-1, with unresolved D. Germline assignment: CDR1 SGDLS and CDR2 YYNGEE. This CDR3 comprises 14 residues. V was cut by 4 bases and J by 1 base, with 11 bases left in between. This chain's CDR3 is CASSFIPGNTEAFF. The CDR3 DNA reads TGTGCCAGCAGCTTCATTCCAGGGAACACTGAAGCTTTCTTT.

This sequence joins TRBV5-1 and TRBJ1-6; tentatively, D is TRBD1 (5 bases). Trimming took off 4 bases at V and 9 bases at J, with 14 bases between the two ends. This CDR3 has 14 residues. Germline V CDR1 and CDR2: SGHRS, YFSETQ. The CDR3 region has the DNA TGCGCCAGCAGCACCGGACAAAACAGTTCACCCCTCCACTTT. Amino acids: CASSTGQNSSPLHF.

This clonotype has more than one count but fewer than ten. This sequence joins TRBV11-2 and TRBJ2-5, with 12 bases aligning to TRBD2. From germline, CDR1 is SGHAT and CDR2 FQNNGV. The V gene end was trimmed by 5 bases and the J gene end by 0 bases; junction bases not matched to a gene: 7. This CDR3 contains 17 residues. The CDR3 DNA reads TGTGCCAGCAGCCCCAGCCTAGCGGGGGGGCACCAAGAGACCCAGTACTTC. This codes for CASSPSLAGGHQETQYF.

The gene calls are TRBV2 and TRBJ2-7; TRBD1 matches at 7 bases. CDR1 is SNHLY, CDR2 FYNNEI, per germline. The CDR3 is 13 residues long. The J segment lost 3 bases and the V segment lost 6 bases, leaving 5 bases of the junction unmatched. The CDR3 region is CASRSRQGYEQYF. In DNA form, the CDR3 reads TGTGCCAGCAGATCTAGACAGGGCTACGAGCAGTACTTC.

This clonotype was seen a few times. The CDR3 DNA reads as TGCAGCGTTGTGGGCCCCGACGGTGGTAATGAAAAACTGTTTTTT. This sequence encodes CSVVGPDGGNEKLFF. J is TRBJ1-4 and V is TRBV29-1; D remains unclear. CDR3 length: 15 residues. The V and J ends lost 4 bases and 4 bases respectively, with 16 bases between them. Germline CDR1 reads SQVTM; CDR2 reads ANQGSEA.

This clonotype has at least ten counts. The genes are TRBV12-3 or TRBV12-4 and TRBJ2-7; the D is unclear. The V end was cut by 3 bases, the J end by 5 bases, with 8 bases between. The CDR3 consists of 12 residues. DNA of the CDR3: TGTGCCAGCAGTTTCGTCTGGAACGAGCAGTACTTC. It is translated as CASSFVWNEQYF.

This clonotype has at least ten counts. The V gene is TRBV7-9, the J gene TRBJ2-7; TRBD2 matches 10 bases. The CDR3 length is 14 residues. Germline V gene lookup returns CDR1 SEHNR and CDR2 FQNEAQ (reference sequence). The trim removed 7 bases at V and 1 base at J, leaving 4 bases unmatched. This CDR3 is CASTIAGGSYEQYF. The CDR3 DNA sequence: TGTGCCAGCACCATAGCGGGGGGTTCCTACGAGCAGTACTTC.

Points on this clonotype: A much larger clone sits a single nucleotide away, making a read error possible. DNA for the CDR3: TGTACCAGCAGCTTAGAAGGGGACTCAAATGGCTACACCTTC. Protein product: CTSSLEGDSNGYTF. This rearrangement joins TRBV7-2 to TRBJ1-2; the D gene is possibly TRBD1 (5 bases). V was shortened by 1 base and J by 6 bases, with 12 bases between the two germline ends. Germline CDR1 SGHTA, CDR2 FQGNSA. The CDR3 totals 14 residues.

This clonotype was seen ten or more times. The chain employs TRBV20-1 and TRBJ2-3, with D hard to call. The CDR3 spans 8 residues. Trimming took off 8 bases at V and 11 bases at J, with 8 bases between the two ends. CDR1 is DFQATT and CDR2 is SNEGSKA in the germline V gene (reference sequence). Written as DNA, the CDR3 is TGCAGTACTCCGGGGCAGTATTTT. Translating it yields CSTPGQYF.

The sample holds a few counts of this clonotype. The chain couples TRBV5-1 to TRBJ1-6, with D tentatively TRBD1 (6 bases). The germline V and J ends were trimmed by 2 bases and 4 bases, with 10 bases remaining between them. This CDR3 is built from 15 residues. Germline V CDR1 and CDR2: SGHRS, YFSETQ. CDR3 loop: CASSFGQSYNSPLHF. For the CDR3, the DNA is TGCGCCAGCAGCTTCGGACAGTCGTATAATTCACCCCTCCACTTT.

This clonotype was seen many times. V gene TRBV20-1 combines with J gene TRBJ1-6; 8 nucleotides align to TRBD1. The V segment lost 1 base and the J segment 8 bases; nucleotides outside the gene matches: 10. The CDR3 is made up of 16 amino acids. CDR1 and CDR2 (germline): DFQATT, SNEGSKA (reference sequence). This chain's CDR3 is CSARVSAGGHDSPLHF. The CDR3, as DNA: TGCAGTGCTAGAGTATCGGCAGGGGGCCACGATTCACCCCTCCACTTT.

This clonotype occurred many times. The genes are TRBV10-3 and TRBJ2-7; 7 nucleotides align to TRBD1. V dropped 10 bases and J dropped 1; count of bases not matched to a gene: 7. Germline assignment: CDR1 ENHRY and CDR2 SYGVKD. The CDR3 covers 13 residues. CDR3 DNA sequence: TGTGCCAGCCGGGACAGTACTTCCTACGAGCAGTACTTC. It is translated as CASRDSTSYEQYF.

V gene TRBV5-6 combines with J gene TRBJ2-7, with D possibly TRBD1 on 5 matching bases. V shed 4 bases and J shed 2 bases, with 16 bases lying between them. Per germline, CDR1 SGHDT and CDR2 YYEEEE. The CDR3 spans 15 residues. CDR3: CASSPADSRPYEQYF. The DNA for the CDR3 is TGTGCCAGCAGCCCGGCCGACAGTAGACCCTACGAGCAGTACTTC.

This sequence joins TRBV20-1 and TRBJ1-5; a possible D gene is TRBD1 (5 bases). Germline V lookup: CDR1 DFQATT, CDR2 SNEGSKA (reference sequence). CDR3 size: 15 residues. Trimming shortened V by 5 bases and J by 3 bases, and 17 bases separated the two germline ends. In nucleotides, the CDR3 is TGCAGTGCTGTTACTGTCGGGGGGAACAATCAGCCCCAGCATTTT. As protein: CSAVTVGGNNQPQHF.

About this clonotype itself: The junction does not match germline at one end; this may be a read error. The chain has TRBV25-1 and TRBJ1-6; perhaps TRBD1 as D (5 bases). Per germline, CDR1 MGHDK and CDR2 SYGVNS. The CDR3 spans 18 residues. The CDR3 coding sequence is TGCGCCAGCAGCCAAATCGTCGACAGCCAGGCTTATAATTCACCCCTCCACTTT. Translation: CASSQIVDSQAYNSPLHF. Full variable domain (outside the CDR3, taken from reference TRBV25-1 and TRBJ1-6): EADIYQTPRYLVIGTGKKITLECSQTMGHDKMYWYQQDPGMELHLIHYSYGVNSTEKGDLSSESTVSRIRTEHFPLTLESARPSHTSQYLCASSQIVDSQAYNSPLHFGNGTRLTVT.